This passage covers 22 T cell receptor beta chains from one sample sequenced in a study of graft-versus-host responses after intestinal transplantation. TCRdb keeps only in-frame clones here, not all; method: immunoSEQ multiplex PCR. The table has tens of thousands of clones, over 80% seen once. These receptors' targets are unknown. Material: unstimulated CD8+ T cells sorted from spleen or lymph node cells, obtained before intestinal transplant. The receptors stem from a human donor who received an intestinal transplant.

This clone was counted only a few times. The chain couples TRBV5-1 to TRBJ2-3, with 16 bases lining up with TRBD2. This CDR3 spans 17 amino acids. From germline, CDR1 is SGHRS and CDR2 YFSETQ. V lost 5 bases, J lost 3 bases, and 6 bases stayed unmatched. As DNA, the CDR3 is TGCGCCAGCAGGGGGACTAGCGGGGGGGCCGTGACAGATACGCAGTATTTT. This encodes CASRGTSGGAVTDTQYF.

CDR3 loop: CASSYSRVDHQPQHF. CDR3 nucleotides: TGTGCCAGCAGTTACTCCAGGGTCGACCATCAGCCCCAGCATTTT. The chain employs TRBV6-6 and TRBJ1-5; maybe TRBD1 (5 bases). The CDR3 is 15 residues long. From germline, CDR1 is MNHNY and CDR2 SVGAGI (reference sequence). Trimming pared 0 bases from V and 5 bases from J, leaving 11 bases between.

The CDR3 region is CASSRTGGGYNEQFF. The CDR3 nucleotides are TGTGCCAGCAGTCGTACAGGGGGGGGCTACAATGAGCAGTTCTTC. The rearrangement joins TRBV5-4 to TRBJ2-1; D perhaps matches TRBD1 (8 bases). The CDR3 extends over 15 amino acids. Germline V gene sequence: CDR1 SGHNT, CDR2 YYREEE (reference sequence). The V end lost 5 bases, the J end lost 3 bases, and 15 bases lay between the germline ends.

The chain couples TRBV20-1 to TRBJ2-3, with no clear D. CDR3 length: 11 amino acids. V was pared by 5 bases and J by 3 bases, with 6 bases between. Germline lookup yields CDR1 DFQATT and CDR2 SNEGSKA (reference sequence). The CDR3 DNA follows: TGCAGTGCTGCGACTACAGATACGCAGTATTTT. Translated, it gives CSAATTDTQYF.

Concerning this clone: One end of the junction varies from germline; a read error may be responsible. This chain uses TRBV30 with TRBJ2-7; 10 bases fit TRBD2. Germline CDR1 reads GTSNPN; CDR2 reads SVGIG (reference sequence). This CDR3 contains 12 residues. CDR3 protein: CAWSLAGVHRPF. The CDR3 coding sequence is TGTGCCTGGAGTCTAGCGGGAGTCCACCGACCATTC.

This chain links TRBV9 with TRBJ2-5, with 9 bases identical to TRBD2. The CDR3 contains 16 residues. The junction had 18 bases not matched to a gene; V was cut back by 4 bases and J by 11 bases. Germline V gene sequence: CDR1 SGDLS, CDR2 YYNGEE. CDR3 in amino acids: CASSSGEAGGHREQYF. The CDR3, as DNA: TGTGCCAGCAGCTCCGGGGAGGCGGGAGGGCATCGTGAGCAGTACTTC.

CDR3 sequence (DNA): TGCAGCGTTGACCGACAGACCAACACTGAAGCTTTCTTT. It codes for CSVDRQTNTEAFF. The genes are TRBV29-1 and TRBJ1-1; the D gene is possibly TRBD1 (5 bases). The CDR3 covers 13 residues. Trimming removed 3 bases from V and 2 bases from J, with 10 bases in between. Germline assignment: CDR1 SQVTM and CDR2 ANQGSEA.

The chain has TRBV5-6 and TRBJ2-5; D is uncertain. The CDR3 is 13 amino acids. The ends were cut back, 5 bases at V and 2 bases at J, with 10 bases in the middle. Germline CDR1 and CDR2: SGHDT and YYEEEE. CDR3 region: CASSPDTQETQYF. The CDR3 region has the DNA TGTGCCAGCAGTCCTGACACGCAAGAGACCCAGTACTTC.

CDR3 amino acids: CASSETRYNEQYF. DNA for the CDR3: TGCGCCAGCAGCGAGACTAGATATAACGAGCAGTACTTC. The rearrangement links TRBV4-1 to TRBJ2-7; a weak D match, TRBD2 (6 bases). Trimming took off 5 bases at V and 5 bases at J, with 13 bases between the two ends. CDR3 length: 13 amino acids. CDR1 is MGHRA, CDR2 YSYEKL, per germline.

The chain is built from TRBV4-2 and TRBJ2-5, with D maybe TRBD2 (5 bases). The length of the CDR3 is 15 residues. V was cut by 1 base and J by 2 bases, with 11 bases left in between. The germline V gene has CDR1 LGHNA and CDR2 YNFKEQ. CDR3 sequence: CASSQVFRGQETQYF. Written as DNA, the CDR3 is TGTGCCAGCAGCCAAGTATTCCGGGGTCAAGAGACCCAGTACTTC.

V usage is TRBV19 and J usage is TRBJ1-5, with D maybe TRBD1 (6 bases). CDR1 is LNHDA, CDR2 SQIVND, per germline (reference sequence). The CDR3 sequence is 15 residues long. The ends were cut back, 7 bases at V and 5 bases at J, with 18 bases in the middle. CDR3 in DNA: TGTGCCAGTACAGCGGATGGGGGCGCGCATCAGCCCCAGCATTTT. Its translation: CASTADGGAHQPQHF.

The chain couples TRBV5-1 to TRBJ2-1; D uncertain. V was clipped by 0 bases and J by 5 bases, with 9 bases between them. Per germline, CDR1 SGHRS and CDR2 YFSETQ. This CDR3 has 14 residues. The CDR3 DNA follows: TGCGCCAGCAGCTTGGTACTACCAAACAATGAGCAGTTCTTC. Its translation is CASSLVLPNNEQFF.

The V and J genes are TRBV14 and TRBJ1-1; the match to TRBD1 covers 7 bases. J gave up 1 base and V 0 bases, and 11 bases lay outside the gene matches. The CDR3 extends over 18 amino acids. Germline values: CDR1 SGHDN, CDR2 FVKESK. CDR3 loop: CASSQDFMGRGANTEAFF. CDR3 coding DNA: TGTGCCAGCAGCCAAGATTTTATGGGCAGGGGGGCGAACACTGAAGCTTTCTTT. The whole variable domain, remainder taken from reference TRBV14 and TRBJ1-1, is EAGVTQFPSHSVIEKGQTVTLRCDPISGHDNLYWYRRVMGKEIKFLLHFVKESKQDESGMPNNRFLAERTGGTYSTLKVQPAELEDSGVYFCASSQDFMGRGANTEAFFGQGTRLTVV.

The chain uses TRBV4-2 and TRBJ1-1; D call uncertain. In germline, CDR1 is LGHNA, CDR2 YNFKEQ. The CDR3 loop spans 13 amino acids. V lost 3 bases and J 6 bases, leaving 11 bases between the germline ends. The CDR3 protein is CASSQKNLAEAFF. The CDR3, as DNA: TGTGCCAGCAGCCAGAAGAATCTAGCTGAAGCTTTCTTT.

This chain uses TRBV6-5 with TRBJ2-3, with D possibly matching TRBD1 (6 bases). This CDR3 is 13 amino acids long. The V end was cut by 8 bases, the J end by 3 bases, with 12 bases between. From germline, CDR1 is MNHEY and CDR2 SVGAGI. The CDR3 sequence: CASGGSFTDTQYF. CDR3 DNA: TGTGCCAGCGGGGGCTCCTTTACAGATACGCAGTATTTT.

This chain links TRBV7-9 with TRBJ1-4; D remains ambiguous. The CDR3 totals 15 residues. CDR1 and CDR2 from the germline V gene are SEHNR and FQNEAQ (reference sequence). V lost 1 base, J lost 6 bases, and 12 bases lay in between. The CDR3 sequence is CASSLVTYLDEKLFF. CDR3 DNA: TGTGCCAGCAGCTTAGTAACCTATTTGGATGAAAAACTGTTTTTT.

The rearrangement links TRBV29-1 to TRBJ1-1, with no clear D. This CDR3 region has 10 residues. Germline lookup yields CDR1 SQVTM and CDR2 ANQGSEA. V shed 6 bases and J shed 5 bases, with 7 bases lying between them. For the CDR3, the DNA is TGCAGCGTCACTTTGACTGAAGCTTTCTTT. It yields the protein CSVTLTEAFF.

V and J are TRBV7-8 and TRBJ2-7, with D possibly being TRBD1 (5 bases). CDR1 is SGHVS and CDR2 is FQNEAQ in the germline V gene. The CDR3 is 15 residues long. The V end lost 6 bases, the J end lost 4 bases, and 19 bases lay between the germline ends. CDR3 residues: CASREGASFRYEQYF. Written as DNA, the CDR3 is TGTGCCAGCAGAGAAGGGGCCAGTTTCCGTTACGAGCAGTACTTC.

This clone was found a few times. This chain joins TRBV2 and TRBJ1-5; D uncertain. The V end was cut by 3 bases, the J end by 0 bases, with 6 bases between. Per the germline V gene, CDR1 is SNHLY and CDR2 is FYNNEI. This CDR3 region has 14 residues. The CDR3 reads CASSESYSNQPQHF. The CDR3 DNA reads TGTGCCAGCAGTGAGAGTTATAGCAATCAGCCCCAGCATTTT.

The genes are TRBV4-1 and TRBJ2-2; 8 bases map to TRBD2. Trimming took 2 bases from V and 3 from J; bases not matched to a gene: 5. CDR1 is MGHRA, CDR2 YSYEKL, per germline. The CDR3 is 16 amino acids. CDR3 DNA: TGCGCCAGCAGCCAATCCAGCGGGAGCGACACCGGGGAGCTGTTTTTT. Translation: CASSQSSGSDTGELFF.

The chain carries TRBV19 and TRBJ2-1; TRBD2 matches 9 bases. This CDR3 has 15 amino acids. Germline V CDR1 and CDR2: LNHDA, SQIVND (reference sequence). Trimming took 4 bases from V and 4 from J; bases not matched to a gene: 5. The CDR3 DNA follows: TGTGCCAGTAGTACCGCGGGAGGGACGTACAATGAGCAGTTCTTC. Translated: CASSTAGGTYNEQFF.

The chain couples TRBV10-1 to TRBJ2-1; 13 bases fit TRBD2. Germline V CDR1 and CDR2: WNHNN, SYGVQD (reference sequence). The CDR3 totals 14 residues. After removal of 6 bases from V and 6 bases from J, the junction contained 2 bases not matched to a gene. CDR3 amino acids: CASSGLAGANEQFF. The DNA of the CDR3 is TGCGCCAGCAGCGGACTAGCGGGAGCCAATGAGCAGTTCTTC.